This T cell receptor beta chain was retrieved from a study of Ad26.COV2.S vaccination and SARS-CoV-2 variants. Notes on the study in general: Spike-specific CD8+ and CD4+ T cell responses reportedly showed substantial breadth after vaccination.

On this clone: Its antigen is still unknown.

Profiled with immunoSEQ multiplex PCR; TCRdb holds only in-frame clones, not every one. Of 300,000 to 400,000 clones detected, 75% to 90% appear once; the ten largest clones hold around 10%. The sample's treatment: some 20 received Ad26.COV2.S at low or high dose, single or two shots; 5 received placebo; per-sample allocation not given. Collection of the samples took place on day 63 after the first injection of vaccine or placebo. This clonotype was obtained from a person between 18 and 65 years old who received the Ad26.COV2.S COVID-19 vaccine or a placebo. The specimen comprised peripheral blood, sampled in a trial of Ad26.COV2.S vaccine versus placebo.

As DNA, the CDR3 is TGTGCCAGCAGTTTAGTGGGGGGCTACGAGCAGTACTTC. Protein: CASSLVGGYEQYF. The chain links TRBV27 to TRBJ2-7; tentatively, D is TRBD2 (6 bases). The CDR3 has 13 amino acids. Trimming pared 2 bases from V and 3 bases from J, leaving 8 bases between. Germline CDR1 is MNHEY and CDR2 is SMNVEV (reference sequence).